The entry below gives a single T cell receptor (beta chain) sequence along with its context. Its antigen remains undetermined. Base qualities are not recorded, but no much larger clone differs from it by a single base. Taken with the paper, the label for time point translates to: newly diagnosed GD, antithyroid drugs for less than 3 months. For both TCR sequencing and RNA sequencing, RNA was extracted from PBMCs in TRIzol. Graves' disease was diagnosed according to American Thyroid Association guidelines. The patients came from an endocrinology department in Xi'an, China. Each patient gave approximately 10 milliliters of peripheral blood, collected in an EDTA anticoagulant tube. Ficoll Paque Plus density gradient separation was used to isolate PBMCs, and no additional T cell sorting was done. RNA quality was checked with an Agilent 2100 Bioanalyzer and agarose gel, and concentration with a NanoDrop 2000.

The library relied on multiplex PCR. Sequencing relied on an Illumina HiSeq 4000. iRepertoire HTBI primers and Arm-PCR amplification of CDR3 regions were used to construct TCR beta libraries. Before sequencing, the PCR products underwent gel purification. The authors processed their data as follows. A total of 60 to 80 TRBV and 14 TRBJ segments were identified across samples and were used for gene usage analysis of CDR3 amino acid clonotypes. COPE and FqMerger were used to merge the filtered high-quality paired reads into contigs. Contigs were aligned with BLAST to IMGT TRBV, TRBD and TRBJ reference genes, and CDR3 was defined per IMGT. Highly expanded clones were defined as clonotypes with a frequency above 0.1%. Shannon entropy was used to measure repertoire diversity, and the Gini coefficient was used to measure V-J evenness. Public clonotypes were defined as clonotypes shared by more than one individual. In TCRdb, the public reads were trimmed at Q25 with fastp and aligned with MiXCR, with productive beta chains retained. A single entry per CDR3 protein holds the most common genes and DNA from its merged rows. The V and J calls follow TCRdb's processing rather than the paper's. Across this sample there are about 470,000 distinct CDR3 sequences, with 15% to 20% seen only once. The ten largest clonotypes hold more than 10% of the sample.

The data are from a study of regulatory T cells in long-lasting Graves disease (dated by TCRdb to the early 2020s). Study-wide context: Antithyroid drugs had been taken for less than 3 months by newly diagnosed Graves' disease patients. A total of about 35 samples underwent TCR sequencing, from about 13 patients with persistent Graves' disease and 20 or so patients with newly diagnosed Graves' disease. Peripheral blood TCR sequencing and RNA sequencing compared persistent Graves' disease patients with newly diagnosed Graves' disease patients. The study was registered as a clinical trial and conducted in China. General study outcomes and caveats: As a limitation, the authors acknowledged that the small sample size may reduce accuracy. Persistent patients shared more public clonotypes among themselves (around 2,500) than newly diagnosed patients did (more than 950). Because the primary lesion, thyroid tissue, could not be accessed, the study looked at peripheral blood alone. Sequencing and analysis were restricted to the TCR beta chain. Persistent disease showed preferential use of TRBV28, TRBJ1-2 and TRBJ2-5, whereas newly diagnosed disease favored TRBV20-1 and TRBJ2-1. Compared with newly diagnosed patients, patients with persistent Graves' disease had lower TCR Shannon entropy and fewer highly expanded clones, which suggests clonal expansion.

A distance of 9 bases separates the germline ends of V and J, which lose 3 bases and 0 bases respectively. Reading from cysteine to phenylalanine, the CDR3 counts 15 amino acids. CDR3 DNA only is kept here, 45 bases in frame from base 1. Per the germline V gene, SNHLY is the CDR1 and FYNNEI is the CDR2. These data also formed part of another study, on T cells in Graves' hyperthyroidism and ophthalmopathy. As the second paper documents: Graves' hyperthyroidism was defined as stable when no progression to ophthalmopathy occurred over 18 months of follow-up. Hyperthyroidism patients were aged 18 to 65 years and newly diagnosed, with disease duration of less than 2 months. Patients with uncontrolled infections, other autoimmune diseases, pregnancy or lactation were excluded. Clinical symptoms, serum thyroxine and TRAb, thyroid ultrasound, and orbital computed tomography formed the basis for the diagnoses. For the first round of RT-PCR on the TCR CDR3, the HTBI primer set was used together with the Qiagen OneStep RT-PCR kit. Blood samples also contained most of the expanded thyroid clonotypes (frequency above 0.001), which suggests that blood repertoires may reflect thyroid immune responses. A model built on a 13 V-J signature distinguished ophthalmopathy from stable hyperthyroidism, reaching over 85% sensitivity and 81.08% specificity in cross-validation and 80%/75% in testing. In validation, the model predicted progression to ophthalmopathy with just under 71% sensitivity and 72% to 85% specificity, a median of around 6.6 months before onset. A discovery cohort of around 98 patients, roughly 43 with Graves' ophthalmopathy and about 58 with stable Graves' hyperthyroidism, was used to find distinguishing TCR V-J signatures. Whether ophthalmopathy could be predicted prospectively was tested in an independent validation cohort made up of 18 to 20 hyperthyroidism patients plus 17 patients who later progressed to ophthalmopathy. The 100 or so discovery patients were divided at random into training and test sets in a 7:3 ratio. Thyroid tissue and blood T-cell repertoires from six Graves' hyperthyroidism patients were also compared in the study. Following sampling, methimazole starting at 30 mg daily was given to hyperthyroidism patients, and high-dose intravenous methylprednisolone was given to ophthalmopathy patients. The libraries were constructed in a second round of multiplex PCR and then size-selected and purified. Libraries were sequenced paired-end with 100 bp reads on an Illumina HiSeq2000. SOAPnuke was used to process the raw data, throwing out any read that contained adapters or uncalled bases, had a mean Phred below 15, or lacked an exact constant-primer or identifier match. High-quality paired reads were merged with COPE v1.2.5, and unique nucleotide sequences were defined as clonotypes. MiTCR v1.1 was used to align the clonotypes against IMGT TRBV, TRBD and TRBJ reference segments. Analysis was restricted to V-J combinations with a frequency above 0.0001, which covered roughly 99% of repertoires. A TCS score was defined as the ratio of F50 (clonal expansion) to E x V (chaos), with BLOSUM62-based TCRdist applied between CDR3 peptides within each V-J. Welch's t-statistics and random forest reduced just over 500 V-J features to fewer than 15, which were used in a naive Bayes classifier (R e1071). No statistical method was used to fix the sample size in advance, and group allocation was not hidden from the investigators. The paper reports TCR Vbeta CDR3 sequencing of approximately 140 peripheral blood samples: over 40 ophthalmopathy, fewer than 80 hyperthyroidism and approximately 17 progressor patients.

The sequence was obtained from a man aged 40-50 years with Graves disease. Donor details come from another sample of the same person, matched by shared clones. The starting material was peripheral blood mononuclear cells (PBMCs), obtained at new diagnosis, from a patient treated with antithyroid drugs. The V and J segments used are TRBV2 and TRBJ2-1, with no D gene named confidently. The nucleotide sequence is TGTGCCAGCAGTGACAACCTGAGCTCCTACAATGAGCAGTTCTTC. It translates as CASSDNLSSYNEQFF.